This TCR beta chain was documented in a study of patients and donors after allogeneic stem cell transplantation. Each CDR3 protein is one row after TCRdb ran MiXCR on the RT-PCR reads. Here the sample spans about 87,000 distinct CDR3 sequences, just under 5% being singletons. Ten or more counts support this clonotype. In germline, CDR1 is LGHNA, CDR2 YNFKEQ. This CDR3 is 13 amino acids long. Between the trimmed V and J ends, which lost 0 bases and 4 bases, there was a span of 4 bases. The J gene is TRBJ2-4, the V gene TRBV4-2; D is uncertain. The source is a human donor who was either an allogeneic HSCT recipient or a stem cell or donor lymphocyte infusion donor (not recorded which). It is not recorded whose cells these are; they may come from a transplant donor. The sample taken for sequencing was blood, either unsorted or a sorted T cell fraction (not recorded which). The CDR3 spells CASSQERKNIQYF. Written as DNA, the CDR3 is TGTGCCAGCAGCCAAGAGCGGAAAAACATTCAGTACTTC.